The sequence of this TCR beta chain was determined in a study of OX40 agonist ivuxolimab in advanced cancers. Across the whole study: Of mixed ages from about 20 to 80 and averaging about 65 years, the group was roughly 85% male.

V dropped 1 base and J dropped 7 bases, with 11 bases sitting between them. There are 14 residues in the CDR3. In germline, CDR1 is MNHNS, CDR2 SASEGT. Study-wide findings and caveats: Among patients with partial responses at 0.1-3.0 mg/kg, clonal expansion was among the lowest.

Comments on this clone: The antigen is not known.

Data came from immunoSEQ multiplex PCR; TCRdb stores just in-frame clones and leaves some out. The table includes roughly 100,000 clones, about 80% detected once. The clonotype was recovered from an adult with an advanced solid tumor such as melanoma, head and neck, liver or kidney cancer. The chain links TRBV6-1 to TRBJ1-5, with D perhaps TRBD1 (6 bases). Sequencing was performed on CD4+ or CD8+ T cells sorted from blood, taken in a trial of the OX40 agonist ivuxolimab. The CDR3 coding sequence is TGTGCCAGCAGTGAAGACAGGGTGAGGCAGCCCCAGCATTTT. It specifies CASSEDRVRQPQHF.